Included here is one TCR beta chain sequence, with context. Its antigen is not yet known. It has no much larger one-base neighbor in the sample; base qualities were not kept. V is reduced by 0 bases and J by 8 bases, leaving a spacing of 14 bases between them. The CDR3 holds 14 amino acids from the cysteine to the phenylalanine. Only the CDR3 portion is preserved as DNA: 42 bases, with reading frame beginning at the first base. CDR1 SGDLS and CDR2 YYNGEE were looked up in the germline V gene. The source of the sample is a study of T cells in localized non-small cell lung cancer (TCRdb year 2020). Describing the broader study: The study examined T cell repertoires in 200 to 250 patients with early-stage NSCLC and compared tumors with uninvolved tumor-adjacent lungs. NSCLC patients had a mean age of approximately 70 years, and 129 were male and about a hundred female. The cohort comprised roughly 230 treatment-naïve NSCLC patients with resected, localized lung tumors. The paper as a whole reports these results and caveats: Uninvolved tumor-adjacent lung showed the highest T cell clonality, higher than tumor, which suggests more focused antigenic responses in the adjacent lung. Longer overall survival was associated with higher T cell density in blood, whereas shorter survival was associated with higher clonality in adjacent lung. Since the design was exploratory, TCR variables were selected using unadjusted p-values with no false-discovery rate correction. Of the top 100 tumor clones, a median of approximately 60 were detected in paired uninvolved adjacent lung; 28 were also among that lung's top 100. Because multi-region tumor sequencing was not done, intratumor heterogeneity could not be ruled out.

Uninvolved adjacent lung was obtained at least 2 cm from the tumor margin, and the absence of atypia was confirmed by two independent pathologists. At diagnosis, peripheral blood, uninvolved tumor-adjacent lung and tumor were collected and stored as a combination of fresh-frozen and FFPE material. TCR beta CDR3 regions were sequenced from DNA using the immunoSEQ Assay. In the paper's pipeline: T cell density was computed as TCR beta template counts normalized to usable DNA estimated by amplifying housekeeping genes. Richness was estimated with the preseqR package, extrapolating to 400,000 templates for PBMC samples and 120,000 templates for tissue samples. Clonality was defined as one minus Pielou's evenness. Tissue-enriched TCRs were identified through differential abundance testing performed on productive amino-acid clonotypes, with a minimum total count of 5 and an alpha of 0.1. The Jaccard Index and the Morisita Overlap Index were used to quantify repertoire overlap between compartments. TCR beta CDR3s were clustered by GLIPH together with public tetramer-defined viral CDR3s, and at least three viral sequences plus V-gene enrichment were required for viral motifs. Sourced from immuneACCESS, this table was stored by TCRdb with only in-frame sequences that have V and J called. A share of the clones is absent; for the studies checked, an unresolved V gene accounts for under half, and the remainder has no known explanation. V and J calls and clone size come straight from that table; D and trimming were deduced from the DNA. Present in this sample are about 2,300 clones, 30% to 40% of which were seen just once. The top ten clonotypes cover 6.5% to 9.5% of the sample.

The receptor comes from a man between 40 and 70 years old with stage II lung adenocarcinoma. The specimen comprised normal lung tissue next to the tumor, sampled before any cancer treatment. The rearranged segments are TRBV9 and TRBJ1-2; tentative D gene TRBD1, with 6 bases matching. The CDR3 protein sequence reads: CASSVGTSRGGYTF. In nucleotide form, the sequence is TGTGCCAGCAGCGTAGGCACAAGCAGGGGCGGCTACACCTTC.